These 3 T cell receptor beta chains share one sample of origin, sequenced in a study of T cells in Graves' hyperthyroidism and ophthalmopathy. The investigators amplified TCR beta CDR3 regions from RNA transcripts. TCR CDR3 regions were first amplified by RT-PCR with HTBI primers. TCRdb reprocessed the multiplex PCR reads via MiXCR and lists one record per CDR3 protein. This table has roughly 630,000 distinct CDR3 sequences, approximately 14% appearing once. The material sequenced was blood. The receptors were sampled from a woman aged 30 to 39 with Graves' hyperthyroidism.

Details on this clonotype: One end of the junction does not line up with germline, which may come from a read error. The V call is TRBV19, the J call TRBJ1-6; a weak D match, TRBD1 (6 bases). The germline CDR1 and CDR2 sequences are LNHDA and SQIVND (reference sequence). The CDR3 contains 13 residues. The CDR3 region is CASNRQDNSPLYF. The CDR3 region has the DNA TGTGCCAGTAATCGACAGGATAATTCACCCCTCTACTTT. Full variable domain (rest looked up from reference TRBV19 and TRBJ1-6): DGGITQSPKYLFRKEGQNVTLSCEQNLNHDAMYWYRQDPGQGLRLIYYSQIVNDFQKGDIAEGYSVSREKKESFPLTVTSAQKNPTAFYLCASNRQDNSPLYFGNGTRLTVT.

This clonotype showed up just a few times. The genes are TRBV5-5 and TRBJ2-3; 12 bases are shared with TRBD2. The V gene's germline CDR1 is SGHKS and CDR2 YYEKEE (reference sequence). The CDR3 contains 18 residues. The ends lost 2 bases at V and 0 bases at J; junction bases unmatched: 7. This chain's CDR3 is CASSLEPGLAGSTDTQYF. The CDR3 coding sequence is TGTGCCAGCAGCTTAGAACCGGGACTAGCGGGTAGCACAGATACGCAGTATTTT.

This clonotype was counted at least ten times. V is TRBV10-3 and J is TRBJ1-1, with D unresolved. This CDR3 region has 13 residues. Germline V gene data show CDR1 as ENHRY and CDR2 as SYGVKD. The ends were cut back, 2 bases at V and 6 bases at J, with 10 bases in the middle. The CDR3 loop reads CAISETPGAEAFF. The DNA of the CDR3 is TGTGCCATCAGTGAGACCCCCGGGGCTGAAGCTTTCTTT.